What follows are 29 T cell receptor beta chains derived from one specimen sequenced in a study of cytomegalovirus exposure and HLA in healthy donors. Assay: immunoSEQ multiplex PCR; the TCRdb copy retains only in-frame clones and omits some. The sample includes roughly 180,000 clones, about 89% of them seen just once. Sequences were obtained from PBMCs. These receptors originate from a young man in good health and CMV-seropositive.

The V gene is TRBV29-1, the J gene TRBJ2-5; 8 positions match TRBD1. After removal of 6 bases from V and 4 bases from J, the junction contained 10 bases not matched to a gene. CDR3 size: 14 residues. Per the germline V gene, CDR1 is SQVTM and CDR2 is ANQGSEA. CDR3: CSVSGQGRRETQYF. In nucleotides, the CDR3 is TGCAGCGTCTCTGGACAGGGTAGACGAGAGACCCAGTACTTC.

The V gene is TRBV5-1, the J gene TRBJ2-1; D gene unclear. This CDR3 is built from 12 residues. The germline CDR1 and CDR2 sequences are SGHRS and YFSETQ. The germline V and J ends were trimmed by 5 bases and 9 bases, with 12 bases remaining between them. CDR3 DNA sequence: TGCGCCAGCAGTTCCATGGGCACTGAGCAGTTCTTC. The encoded protein is CASSSMGTEQFF.

This chain connects TRBV27 to TRBJ2-3, with 14 bases identical to TRBD2. V shed 5 bases, J shed 4 bases, and the junction held 5 bases outside the gene matches. CDR3 size: 16 residues. Germline V gives CDR1 MNHEY, CDR2 SMNVEV (reference sequence). In nucleotides, the CDR3 is TGTGCCAGCAGTGGGGGACTAGCGGGAGTCGCAGATACGCAGTATTTT. Residues: CASSGGLAGVADTQYF.

The gene calls are TRBV7-2 and TRBJ1-2, with no clear D. V lost 3 bases and J lost 7, with 6 bases in between. CDR3 length equals 11 residues. Germline lookup yields CDR1 SGHTA and CDR2 FQGNSA. For the CDR3, the DNA is TGTGCCAGCAGCTTCGGACCTGGCTACACCTTC. Its protein product is CASSFGPGYTF.

This chain uses TRBV11-2 with TRBJ1-6, with 8 bases matching TRBD1. This CDR3 has 15 amino acids. J gave up 6 bases and V 5 bases, and 6 bases lay outside the gene matches. Germline V gene data show CDR1 as SGHAT and CDR2 as FQNNGV. In DNA, the CDR3 is TGTGCCAGCAGCACGGACAGGGTGCTTAATTCACCCCTCCACTTT. It is translated as CASSTDRVLNSPLHF.

This rearrangement joins TRBV27 to TRBJ2-7, with 12 bases aligning to TRBD2. This CDR3 comprises 16 residues. From germline, CDR1 is MNHEY and CDR2 SMNVEV (reference sequence). Trimming took 5 bases from V and 0 from J; bases not matched to a gene: 5. In DNA, the CDR3 is TGTGCCAGCAGTGTTCGACTAGCGGGGGACTCCTACGAGCAGTACTTC. Translating gives CASSVRLAGDSYEQYF.

Concerning this clone itself: Other DNA sequences in the same sample also yield this CDR3. The chain combines TRBV5-6 with TRBJ1-6; D remains ambiguous. V lost 2 bases and J 8 bases, leaving 11 bases between the germline ends. Germline V lookup: CDR1 SGHDT, CDR2 YYEEEE. The CDR3 covers 14 residues. CDR3 sequence (DNA): TGTGCCAGCAGCTTTGCTAGGGCGGATTCACCCCTCCACTTT. Translated: CASSFARADSPLHF.

Concerning this clone: Because the CDR3's place on the DNA is in doubt, the DNA is left out and the CDR3 is given as listed by TCRdb. The chain has TRBV12-2 and TRBJ1-2; TRBD1 reflects the table's D call only, with no check against the DNA. TRBV12-2 is a listed pseudogene. The CDR3 sequence runs 15 residues, both termini included. The CDR3 loop is CASRLVGQGIFGYTF.

This clone was found many times. The chain uses TRBV9 and TRBJ2-7, with D tentatively TRBD2 (5 bases). Trimming took off 0 bases at V and 5 bases at J, with 12 bases between the two ends. This CDR3 contains 14 residues. Germline CDR1 reads SGDLS; CDR2 reads YYNGEE. CDR3 sequence (DNA): TGTGCCAGCAGCGTAGGGCTAGGACTCAACGAGCAGTACTTC. Translated, it gives CASSVGLGLNEQYF.

The chain has TRBV29-1 and TRBJ2-4, with D unresolved. Germline CDR1 is SQVTM and CDR2 is ANQGSEA. With 4 bases removed from V and 0 bases from J, the gap between germline ends came to 4 bases. The CDR3 length is 12 residues. In DNA form, the CDR3 reads TGCAGCGTTGGAGGAGCCAAAAACATTCAGTACTTC. This translates into CSVGGAKNIQYF.

This clone has more than one count but fewer than ten. Other DNA sequences in this sample translate to the same CDR3. The J gene is TRBJ1-5, the V gene TRBV27; D perhaps matches TRBD1 (6 bases). V gave up 4 bases and J gave up 1 base, with 11 bases separating them. Germline V gene data show CDR1 as MNHEY and CDR2 as SMNVEV (reference sequence). The CDR3 is made up of 15 amino acids. Here the CDR3 DNA reads TGTGCCAGCAGTTCCGGGACATTCAGCAATCAGCCCCAGCATTTT. Amino acids: CASSSGTFSNQPQHF.

This clone was recorded a few times. The J gene is TRBJ1-2, the V gene TRBV5-1; D call uncertain. Germline loops: CDR1 SGHRS, CDR2 YFSETQ. This CDR3 comprises 14 residues. The V end was cut by 7 bases, the J end by 0 bases, with 13 bases between. The CDR3, as DNA: TGCGCCAGCTCCCCCGCGGCGCCTAACTATGGCTACACCTTC. It encodes CASSPAAPNYGYTF.

V usage is TRBV25-1 and J usage is TRBJ2-2, with 8 nucleotides matching TRBD2. J was trimmed by 1 base and V by 8 bases; bases with no gene match: 6. The CDR3 consists of 15 residues. The germline V gene encodes CDR1 MGHDK and CDR2 SYGVNS. CDR3 sequence (DNA): TGTGCCAGCCAGGCCGCGGGAGGGAACACCGGGGAGCTGTTTTTT. Amino acid sequence: CASQAAGGNTGELFF.

This chain uses TRBV4-3 with TRBJ1-3; 8 positions agree with TRBD1. The CDR3 runs to 17 residues. From germline, CDR1 is LGHNA and CDR2 YSLEER. V shed 3 bases and J 3 bases; nucleotides not matched to a gene: 10. The DNA of the CDR3 is TGCGCCAGCAGCCACAGAATCCAGGGGGCCGGTGGAAACACCATATATTTT. This encodes CASSHRIQGAGGNTIYF.

This chain links TRBV13 with TRBJ2-4; D unclear. CDR1 is PRHDT and CDR2 is FYEKMQ in the germline V gene (reference sequence). The CDR3 contains 16 residues. The V end lost 0 bases, the J end lost 0 bases, and 9 bases lay between the germline ends. The chain's CDR3 is CASSLGPALAKNIQYF. CDR3 DNA sequence: TGTGCCAGCAGCTTAGGGCCAGCTTTAGCCAAAAACATTCAGTACTTC.

The V gene is TRBV2, the J gene TRBJ2-3, with 9 bases lining up with TRBD2. The CDR3 spans 15 residues. With 6 bases clipped from V and 4 bases from J, the junction kept 8 bases outside the gene matches. Germline V gives CDR1 SNHLY, CDR2 FYNNEI. In nucleotides, the CDR3 is TGTGCCAGCAGGGGGGGACTAGCTGCGGCAGATACGCAGTATTTT. Amino acid sequence: CASRGGLAAADTQYF.

The chain recombines TRBV15 with TRBJ1-5, with D hard to call. The CDR3 is 12 amino acids. The germline CDR1 and CDR2 sequences are LNHNV and YYDKDF (reference sequence). The V gene lost 1 base and the J gene lost 4 bases, with 2 bases spanning the gap. The CDR3 is CATSRVNQPQHF. In DNA form, the CDR3 reads TGTGCCACCAGCAGAGTAAATCAGCCCCAGCATTTT.

V gene TRBV7-2 combines with J gene TRBJ2-7; the D is unclear. Germline V gene lookup returns CDR1 SGHTA and CDR2 FQGNSA. The CDR3 runs to 12 residues. Trimming cost V 2 bases and J 1 base, with 3 bases left between them. The CDR3 region has the DNA TGTGCCAGCAGCTTACCGTCCTACGAGCAGTACTTC. Translating gives CASSLPSYEQYF.

The chain is built from TRBV11-3 and TRBJ2-7; D possibly uses TRBD1 or TRBD2 (5 bases each). In germline, CDR1 is SGHNT, CDR2 YENEEA. V lost 1 base and J lost 3, with 16 bases in between. The CDR3 loop spans 16 amino acids. The chain's CDR3 is CASSLGLLGRNYEQYF. CDR3 bases: TGTGCCAGCAGCTTAGGGCTCTTGGGACGTAACTACGAGCAGTACTTC.

In this sample, this clone turned up once. The V and J genes are TRBV30 and TRBJ2-5, with D uncertain. The CDR3 totals 14 residues. Germline CDR1 is GTSNPN and CDR2 is SVGIG (reference sequence). The ends were cut back, 0 bases at V and 4 bases at J, with 12 bases in the middle. CDR3 region: CAWSVGSPGETQYF. Here the CDR3 DNA reads TGTGCCTGGAGTGTGGGTAGCCCTGGAGAGACCCAGTACTTC.

J is TRBJ1-5 and V is TRBV18; D uncertain. The CDR3 spans 13 residues. From germline, CDR1 is KGHSH and CDR2 LQKENI. Trimming cost V 3 bases and J 4 bases, with 7 bases left between them. The CDR3 nucleotides are TGTGCCAGCTCACCGTCGGGGAATCAGCCCCAGCATTTT. It translates to CASSPSGNQPQHF. The full variable domain, rest sourced from reference TRBV18 and TRBJ1-5, is NAGVMQNPRHLVRRRGQEARLRCSPMKGHSHVYWYRQLPEEGLKFMVYLQKENIIDESGMPKERFSAEFPKEGPSILRIQQVVRGDSAAYFCASSPSGNQPQHFGDGTRLSIL.

The chain employs TRBV27 and TRBJ2-7, with 8 positions matching TRBD1. Trimming at V came to 5 bases and at J to 4 bases, leaving 10 bases not matched to a gene. The CDR3 contains 15 residues. Germline V gives CDR1 MNHEY, CDR2 SMNVEV (reference sequence). In DNA form, the CDR3 reads TGTGCCAGCAGTCGATACCCAGGGGGCGGTTACGAGCAGTACTTC. As protein: CASSRYPGGGYEQYF.

The chain uses TRBV7-6 and TRBJ2-7; D is perhaps TRBD1 (5 bases). Per germline, CDR1 SGHVS and CDR2 FNYEAQ. The CDR3 covers 14 residues. V gave up 0 bases and J gave up 6 bases, with 12 bases separating them. In DNA form, the CDR3 reads TGTGCCAGCAGCTTAGCAGGGGAAGGGGCCGAGCAGTACTTC. Its protein product is CASSLAGEGAEQYF.

This chain links TRBV5-1 with TRBJ2-1; D may correspond to TRBD1 or TRBD2 (5 bases each). The V gene's germline CDR1 is SGHRS and CDR2 YFSETQ. Trimming stripped 4 bases from V and 8 bases from J, with 19 bases between. The CDR3 has 15 residues. In DNA form, the CDR3 reads TGCGCCAGCAGCAGCTGGGACCATCAGATCGATGAGCAGTTCTTC. It translates to CASSSWDHQIDEQFF.

The V and J genes are TRBV7-2 and TRBJ2-5; 7 nucleotides align to TRBD2. With V trimmed by 6 bases and J by 1 base, 5 bases remained unmatched. The CDR3 covers 14 residues. The germline CDR1 and CDR2 sequences are SGHTA and FQGNSA. This CDR3 reads CASRRASGQETQYF. DNA for the CDR3: TGTGCCAGCAGGCGAGCTAGCGGCCAAGAGACCCAGTACTTC.

With respect to this clone: Germline and junction disagree at one end, which may indicate a read error. CDR3 residues: CSAGTPLYDEQFF. In DNA, the CDR3 is TGCAGCGCCGGGACTCCTCTCTACGATGAGCAGTTCTTC. The genes are TRBV29-1 and TRBJ2-1; the D gene is possibly TRBD2 (6 bases). The CDR3 is 13 residues long. CDR1 and CDR2 (germline): SQVTM, ANQGSEA.

This chain joins TRBV29-1 and TRBJ2-5; D is perhaps TRBD1 or TRBD2 (5 bases each). Trimming removed 4 bases from V and 2 bases from J, with 20 bases in between. The CDR3 runs 16 residues. Germline loops: CDR1 SQVTM, CDR2 ANQGSEA. The CDR3 reads CSVGGLLGTQQETQYF. In DNA, the CDR3 is TGCAGCGTTGGGGGCCTTTTGGGGACCCAGCAAGAGACCCAGTACTTC.

A note on this clone: The junction departs from germline at one end; a sequencing error may be responsible. The chain links TRBV2 to TRBJ1-1, with a possible D match to TRBD1 (5 bases). CDR1 and CDR2 from the germline V gene are SNHLY and FYNNEI. The CDR3 spans 14 residues. Written as DNA, the CDR3 is TGTGCCAGCAGAGAAGGGACGGCGAACACTGAAGCTTTCTTT. Translating gives CASREGTANTEAFF.

This clone was counted a few times. The sample has other DNA sequences that encode this CDR3 too. The V call is TRBV5-1, the J call TRBJ1-2, with D possibly TRBD1 on 6 matching bases. CDR3 size: 13 residues. The germline CDR1 and CDR2 sequences are SGHRS and YFSETQ. The germline V and J ends were trimmed by 1 base and 4 bases, with 8 bases remaining between them. The CDR3 bases are TGCGCCAGCAGCTTGCAGGGGTCCTATGGCTACACCTTC. Its protein product is CASSLQGSYGYTF.